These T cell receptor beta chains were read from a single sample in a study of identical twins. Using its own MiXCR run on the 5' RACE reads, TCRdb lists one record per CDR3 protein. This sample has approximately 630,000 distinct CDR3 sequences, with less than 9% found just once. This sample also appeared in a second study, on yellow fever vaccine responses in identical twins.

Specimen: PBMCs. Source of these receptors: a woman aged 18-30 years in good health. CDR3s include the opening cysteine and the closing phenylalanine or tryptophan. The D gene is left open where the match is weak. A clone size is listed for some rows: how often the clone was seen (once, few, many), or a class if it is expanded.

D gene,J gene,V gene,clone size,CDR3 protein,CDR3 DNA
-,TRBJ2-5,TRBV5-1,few,CASSFGAARQETQYF,TGCGCCAGCAGCTTTGGCGCGGCACGGCAAGAGACCCAGTACTTC
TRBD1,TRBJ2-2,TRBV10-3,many,CAIGDREPGELFF,TGTGCCATCGGGGACAGGGAACCCGGGGAGCTGTTTTTT
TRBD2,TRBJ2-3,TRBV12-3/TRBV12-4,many,CASIPGLAGTDTQYF,TGTGCCAGCATCCCGGGACTAGCGGGTACAGATACGCAGTATTTT
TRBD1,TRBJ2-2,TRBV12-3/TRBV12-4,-,CASSFGQDTGELFF,TGTGCCAGCAGTTTTGGACAGGACACCGGGGAGCTGTTTTTT
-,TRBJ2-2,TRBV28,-,CASSPRYGEETGELFF,TGTGCCAGCAGCCCCCGATATGGGGAGGAAACCGGGGAGCTGTTTTTT
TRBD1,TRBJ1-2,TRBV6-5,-,CASSYSGGPAPPTTF,TGTGCCAGCAGTTACTCAGGGGGCCCAGCCCCACCCACCACCTTC
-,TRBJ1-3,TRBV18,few,CASSPSTGYSGNTIYF,TGTGCCAGCTCACCTTCGACGGGCTACTCTGGAAACACCATATATTTT
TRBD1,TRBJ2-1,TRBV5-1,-,CASGDSSGSYNEQFF,TGCGCCAGTGGGGACAGCTCCGGCTCCTACAATGAGCAGTTCTTC
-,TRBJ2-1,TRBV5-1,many,CASSLGASYNEQFF,TGTGCCAGCAGTTTGGGAGCAAGCTACAATGAGCAGTTCTTC
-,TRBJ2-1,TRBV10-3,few,CAISESSDGKEQFF,TGTGCCATCAGTGAGTCGTCCGACGGGAAGGAGCAGTTCTTC
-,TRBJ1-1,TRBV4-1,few,CASSQVSASNTEAFF,TGCGCCAGCAGCCAAGTGTCAGCTTCGAACACTGAAGCTTTCTTT
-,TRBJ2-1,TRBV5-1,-,CASSFQLLSYNEQFF,TGCGCCAGCAGCTTCCAACTACTCTCCTACAATGAGCAGTTCTTC
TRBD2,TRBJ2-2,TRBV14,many,CATAGTTNTGELFF,TGTGCCACAGCCGGGACTACGAACACCGGGGAGCTGTTTTTT
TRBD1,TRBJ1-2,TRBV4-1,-,CASSQDRGTGFYSYGYTF,TGCGCCAGCAGCCAAGATAGGGGGACAGGGTTTTACAGCTATGGCTACACCTTC